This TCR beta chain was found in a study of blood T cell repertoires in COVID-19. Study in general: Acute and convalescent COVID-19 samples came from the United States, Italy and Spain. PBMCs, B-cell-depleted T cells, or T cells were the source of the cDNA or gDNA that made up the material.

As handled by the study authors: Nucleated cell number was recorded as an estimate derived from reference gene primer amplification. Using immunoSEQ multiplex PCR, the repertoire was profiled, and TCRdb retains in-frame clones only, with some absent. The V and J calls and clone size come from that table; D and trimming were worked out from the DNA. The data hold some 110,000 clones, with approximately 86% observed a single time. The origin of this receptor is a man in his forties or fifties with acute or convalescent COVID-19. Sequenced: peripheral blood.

The DNA of the CDR3 is TGCGCCAGCAGCCCGGCGGGGACTAGGATCTACAATGAGCAGTTCTTC. As protein: CASSPAGTRIYNEQFF. The J gene is TRBJ2-1, the V gene TRBV5-1; 8 bases match TRBD2. The CDR3 is 16 amino acids. The ends lost 4 bases at V and 3 bases at J; junction bases unmatched: 9. The germline V gene encodes CDR1 SGHRS and CDR2 YFSETQ.